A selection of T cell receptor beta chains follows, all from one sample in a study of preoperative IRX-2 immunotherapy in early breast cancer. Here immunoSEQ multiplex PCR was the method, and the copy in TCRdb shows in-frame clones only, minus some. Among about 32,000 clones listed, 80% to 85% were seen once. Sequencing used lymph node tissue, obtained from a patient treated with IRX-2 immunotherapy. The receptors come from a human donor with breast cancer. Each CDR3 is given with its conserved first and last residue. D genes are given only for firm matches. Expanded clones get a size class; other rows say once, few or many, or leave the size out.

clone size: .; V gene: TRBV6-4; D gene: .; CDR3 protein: CASSYAQGGGNTIYF
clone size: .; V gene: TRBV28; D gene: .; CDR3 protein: CASNTEGVVTEAFF
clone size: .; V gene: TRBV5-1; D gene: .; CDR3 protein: CASSYVGSGSYYEQYF
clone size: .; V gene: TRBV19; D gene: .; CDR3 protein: CASSILRRQASYGYTF
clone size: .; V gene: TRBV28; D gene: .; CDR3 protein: CASSPGGRNEKLFF
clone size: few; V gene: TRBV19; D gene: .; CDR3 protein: CASSPGRLNTEAFF
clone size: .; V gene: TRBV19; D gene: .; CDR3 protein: CASSMPGTPETQYF
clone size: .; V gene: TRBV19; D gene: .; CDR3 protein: CASSIDSQGSPGELFF
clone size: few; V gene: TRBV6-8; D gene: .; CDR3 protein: CASHTTNTEAFF
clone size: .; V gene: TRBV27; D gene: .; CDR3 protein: CATSAEVTPPNTNEKLFF
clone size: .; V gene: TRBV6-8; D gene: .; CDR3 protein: CASQNPGLTGELFF
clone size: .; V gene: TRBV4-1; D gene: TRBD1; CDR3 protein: CASSQGDRGISTDTQYF
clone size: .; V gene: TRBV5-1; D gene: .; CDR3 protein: CASSLDRSRAMNTEAFF
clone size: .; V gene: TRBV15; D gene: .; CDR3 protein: CATSRDDRFETQYF
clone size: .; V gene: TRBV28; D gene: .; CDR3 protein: CASSSLAEENTGELFF
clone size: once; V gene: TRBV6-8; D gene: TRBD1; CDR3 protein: CASSYSLVRQGYNEQFF
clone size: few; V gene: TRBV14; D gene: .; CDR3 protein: CASRIGANTGELFF
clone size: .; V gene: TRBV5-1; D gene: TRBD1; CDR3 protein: CASSRGTGGGQETQYF
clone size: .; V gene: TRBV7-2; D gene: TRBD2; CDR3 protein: CASSVGLAEQETQYF
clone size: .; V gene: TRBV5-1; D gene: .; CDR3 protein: CASSLTPPITNTQYF
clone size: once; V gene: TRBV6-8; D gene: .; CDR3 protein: CASSPLGYEQYF
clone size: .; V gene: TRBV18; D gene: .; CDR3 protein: CASSPVELGAQYF
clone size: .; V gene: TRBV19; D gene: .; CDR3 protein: CASSIRGGRETQYF